This T cell receptor beta chain came from a study of blood T cell repertoires in COVID-19. As for the study in general: Some COVID-19 samples were acute and others convalescent; all came from the United States, Italy and Spain. PBMCs, B-cell-depleted T cells, or T cells provided the cDNA or gDNA that made up the material.

Original handling: Amplifying reference gene primers gave estimates of nucleated cell counts. Some clones are missing from TCRdb's copy, which holds only in-frame ones; the method was immunoSEQ multiplex PCR. That table furnishes V, J and clone size, whereas the DNA furnished D and trimming. In the table there are approximately 260,000 clones, nearly 90% of which are singletons. The source material was peripheral blood. The receptor was isolated from a woman aged 40 to 49 who had recovered from COVID-19.

CDR3: CASTTPGTGIYEQYF. The CDR3 DNA follows: TGTGCCTCTACCACACCCGGGACAGGGATCTACGAGCAGTACTTC. The genes are TRBV6-5 and TRBJ2-7, with TRBD1 matching 9 bases. V lost 11 bases and J lost 3; bases outside the gene matches: 14. CDR3 size: 15 residues. Germline CDR1 is MNHEY and CDR2 is SVGAGI.